Sequencing of this TCR beta chain was carried out in a study of shared clonotypes between healthy human individuals. Whole-study results and caveats: Measured sharing among donors was expected to vary with sequencing depth.

The CDR3 is made up of 15 amino acids. CDR1 MNHEY and CDR2 SMNVEV come from the germline V gene (reference sequence). Deletions cut 0 bases from V and 0 bases from J, with 9 bases between. The protocol was immunoSEQ multiplex PCR, while the TCRdb copy is restricted to in-frame clones and leaves out a portion. The sample holds 660,000 or so clones, approximately 96% seen once. Naive CD8 cells, CD45RO-negative and positively selected for CCR7, excluded terminally differentiated effector memory CD45RA+ cells. Regarding this clone: Its matching antigen is unknown.

The sequence derives from a woman aged 30 to 39 in good health. Sequencing was carried out using naive CD8+ T cells sorted from blood. This chain links TRBV27 with TRBJ2-7; D is unclear. The CDR3 region is CASSLSIDSSYEQYF. The CDR3 nucleotides are TGTGCCAGCAGTTTATCCATAGACTCCTCCTACGAGCAGTACTTC.